This TCR beta chain was documented in a study of blood T cell repertoires in COVID-19. Study overall: Spain, Italy and the United States supplied samples that represented acute and convalescent COVID-19. Sample material is recorded as cDNA or gDNA derived from T cells, B-cell-depleted T cells, or PBMCs.

The CDR3 totals 14 residues. CDR1 LGHNA and CDR2 YSLEER come from the germline V gene. Between the trimmed V and J ends, which lost 0 bases and 3 bases, there was a span of 9 bases. Per the authors' pipeline: Amplification with reference gene primers provided the estimates of nucleated cell counts. Repertoires were generated with immunoSEQ multiplex PCR, while TCRdb's copy carries only in-frame clones and drops some. V and J calls and clone size are copied from that table; D and trimming were computed from the DNA. Of about 230,000 clones listed, 80% to 85% are singletons. The chain combines TRBV4-3 with TRBJ2-7; D is unclear. Sequenced material: peripheral blood. The receptor comes from a man in his forties or fifties with acute or convalescent COVID-19. DNA of the CDR3: TGCGCCAGCAGCCAAGAACACACCTTCTACGAGCAGTACTTC. As protein: CASSQEHTFYEQYF.